The TCR beta chain under discussion was sequenced for a study of human T cells and chemical hapten exposure. Regarding the study as a whole: Each of the donors had alopecia, so their immune responses may not resemble those of healthy people.

In regard to this clonotype: Its antigen is currently unknown.

TCRdb passed the RACE reads through MiXCR, listing each CDR3 protein once. Altogether 180,000 or so distinct CDR3 sequences are present, about 14% being singletons, with the ten largest covering 1.5% to 2%. Time point: patch test 1, 2 weeks after DPC sensitization. The treatment here: therapeutic diphenylcyclopropenone sensitization with weekly scalp DPC. Trimming removed 7 bases from V and 6 bases from J; junction bases left unmatched: 9. CDR1 is SQVTM and CDR2 is ANQGSEA in the germline V gene. This CDR3 spans 13 amino acids. The TCR was taken from a young woman with alopecia areata. Some clones in this sample may be carry-over from other donors' samples. The gene calls are TRBV29-1 and TRBJ2-1; 7 bases map to TRBD2. Here the sequenced sample was whole blood, taken in connection with sensitization to the hapten diphenylcyclopropenone (DPC). CDR3 sequence: CSAKAGIRNEQFF. In DNA form, the CDR3 reads TGCAGCGCAAAAGCGGGGATCCGCAATGAGCAGTTCTTC.